This T cell receptor beta chain was observed in a study of T cells in Graves' hyperthyroidism and ophthalmopathy (dated by TCRdb to the late 2010s). General notes on the study: Peripheral blood samples were taken at initial diagnosis, before any treatment was given. To identify TCR V-J signatures that set the groups apart, the researchers used a discovery cohort of 95 to 100 patients, made up of roughly 40 with Graves' ophthalmopathy and 55 to 65 with stable Graves' hyperthyroidism. An independent validation cohort of some 18 hyperthyroidism patients and roughly 16 patients who later progressed to ophthalmopathy tested prospective prediction of ophthalmopathy. For training and testing, the 100 or so patients in the discovery cohort were randomly divided in a 7:3 ratio. In roughly six Graves' hyperthyroidism patients, the study also compared T-cell repertoires from thyroid tissue with T-cell repertoires from blood. After sampling, hyperthyroidism patients received methimazole starting at 30 mg daily, and ophthalmopathy patients received high-dose intravenous methylprednisolone. The paper reports TCR Vbeta CDR3 sequencing of over 130 peripheral blood samples: fewer than 50 ophthalmopathy, about 75 hyperthyroidism and around 17 progressor patients.

Trimming takes 1 base from V and 2 bases from J, and the germline ends sit 10 bases apart. CDR1 is given as SQVTM and CDR2 as ANQGSEA, both from the germline V gene. Including the terminal cysteine and phenylalanine, the CDR3 comprises 14 residues. The read is trimmed to its CDR3 DNA, 42 bases read in frame from base 1. This clonotype was seen a handful of times. The specificity of this receptor is unknown. No base quality information exists; no much larger clone differs at one position. Ophthalmopathy patients had moderately to severely active disease, with a Clinical Activity Score of 3 or more, a NOSPECS grade of 4 or more, and a disease duration of less than 3 months. Any patient with an uncontrolled infection, another autoimmune disease, pregnancy or lactation was excluded. Clinical symptoms, serum thyroxine and TRAb, thyroid ultrasound, and orbital computed tomography formed the basis for the diagnoses. PBMCs were isolated from about 9.1 ml of fresh peripheral blood by Ficoll-Paque density gradient centrifugation. Trizol reagent was used to extract total RNA, and RNA quality was then checked on an Agilent 2100 Bioanalyzer.

TCR beta CDR3 regions were amplified from RNA transcripts. The TCR CDR3 was subjected to a first round of RT-PCR using the HTBI primer set and the Qiagen OneStep RT-PCR kit. Libraries were constructed in a second round of multiplex PCR, after which size selection and purification were performed. Sequencing of the libraries was done on an Illumina HiSeq2000 using paired-end 100 bp reads. Processing in the source paper ran as follows. SOAPnuke was used to process the raw data, with reads discarded if the reads contained adapters or uncalled bases, had a mean Phred below 15, or lacked an exact constant-primer or identifier match. High-quality paired reads were merged with COPE v1.2.5, and unique nucleotide sequences were defined as clonotypes. Clonotypes were aligned to IMGT TRBV, TRBD and TRBJ reference segments using MiTCR v1.1. Analysis was restricted to V-J combinations with a frequency above 0.0001, which covered about 99% of repertoires. The TCS score was defined as F50 (clonal expansion) divided by E x V (chaos), with BLOSUM62-based TCRdist calculated between CDR3 peptides within each V-J. Welch's t-statistics and random forest reduced around 510 V-J features to 10 to 15, which were used in a naive Bayes classifier (R e1071). TCRdb trimmed public reads at Q25 via fastp, called clones via MiXCR and kept in-frame beta chains. CDR3 protein sequences are deduplicated, and each keeps its most common genes and DNA. The V and J calls, along with clone size, are taken from TCRdb and not from the paper's own processing. Recorded for this sample are roughly 650,000 distinct CDR3 sequences; 16% of them occurred a single time. The leading ten clones occupy 2.5% to 4% of the sample.

The paper as a whole reports these results and caveats: Most expanded thyroid clonotypes (frequency above 0.001) were also detected in blood, suggesting blood repertoires may reflect thyroid immune responses. In validation, the model predicted progression to ophthalmopathy with around 71% sensitivity and 72% to 75% specificity, a median of roughly seven months before onset. In cross-validation, a model built on a 13 V-J signature told ophthalmopathy apart from stable hyperthyroidism with approximately 90% sensitivity and about 81% specificity, and in testing the same model reached 80%/75%. No statistical method was used to fix the sample size in advance, and group allocation was not hidden from the investigators.

Sequences were obtained from blood. This TCR was sampled from a middle-aged woman with Graves' ophthalmopathy. The V and J segments used are TRBV29-1 and TRBJ2-3; a weak D assignment points to TRBD2 (5 bases agree). The DNA reads as follows: TGCAGCGTTGAAGGTGGAGGATTCACAGATACGCAGTATTTT. Protein translation: CSVEGGGFTDTQYF.